Each of the 10 T cell receptor beta chains below was sequenced from the same sample in a study of regulatory T cells in long-lasting Graves disease. HTBI primers from iRepertoire and Arm-PCR of CDR3 regions yielded the TCR beta libraries. TCRdb re-derived calls from the multiplex PCR reads in MiXCR, one entry per CDR3 protein. The data show about 530,000 distinct CDR3 sequences, with more than 15% seen just once and 25% held by the top ten. Time point indicated: newly diagnosed GD, antithyroid drugs for less than 3 months. Isolated PBMC RNA provided the starting material for the TCR library. The same sample was also studied in work on T cells in Graves' hyperthyroidism and ophthalmopathy.

The sequencing used peripheral blood mononuclear cells (PBMCs), collected at new diagnosis, from a patient treated with antithyroid drugs. The origin of the receptors is a woman aged 40 to 65 with Graves disease.

This clonotype has a single count. This chain uses TRBV9 with TRBJ2-3, with 11 bases identical to TRBD2. Germline loops: CDR1 SGDLS, CDR2 YYNGEE. V dropped 2 bases and J dropped 4; count of bases not matched to a gene: 6. This CDR3 spans 16 amino acids. CDR3 DNA: TGTGCCAGCAGCGTCTTAGCGGGGGGGCCGCCAGATACGCAGTATTTT. Its protein product is CASSVLAGGPPDTQYF. The whole variable domain, remainder taken from reference TRBV9 and TRBJ2-3, is DSGVTQTPKHLITATGQRVTLRCSPRSGDLSVYWYQQSLDQGLQFLIQYYNGEERAKGNILERFSAQQFPDLHSELNLSSLELGDSALYFCASSVLAGGPPDTQYFGPGTRLTVL.

V and J are TRBV6-9 and TRBJ2-7; maybe TRBD2 (7 bases). Germline CDR1 reads MNHGY; CDR2 reads SVAAGI. This CDR3 contains 15 residues. V dropped 3 bases and J dropped 1 base, with 13 bases sitting between them. In nucleotides, the CDR3 is TGTGCCAGCAGTTACTCCAGCGGGACATCCTACGAGCAGTACTTC. This gives the protein CASSYSSGTSYEQYF.

The chain is built from TRBV7-9 and TRBJ2-1; D is ambiguous. In germline, CDR1 is SEHNR, CDR2 FQNEAQ (reference sequence). The CDR3 is 13 amino acids. Trimming removed 3 bases at V and 4 bases at J, with 7 bases between. The CDR3 DNA sequence: TGTGCCAGCAGCTTCACCGATTACAATGAGCAGTTCTTC. As protein: CASSFTDYNEQFF.

Many counts were recorded for this clonotype. The rearrangement joins TRBV5-1 to TRBJ2-3; 11 bases match TRBD2. The CDR3 consists of 15 residues. The ends lost 5 bases at V and 6 bases at J; junction bases unmatched: 8. CDR1 and CDR2 (germline): SGHRS, YFSETQ. The CDR3 DNA sequence: TGCGCCAGCAGGACTAGCGGGGCTACGGGGGATACGCAGTATTTT. Translation gives CASRTSGATGDTQYF. Combining the CDR3 with reference TRBV5-1 and TRBJ2-3 gives the whole variable domain KAGVTQTPRYLIKTRGQQVTLSCSPISGHRSVSWYQQTPGQGLQFLFEYFSETQRNKGNFPGRFSGRQFSNSRSEMNVSTLELGDSALYLCASRTSGATGDTQYFGPGTRLTVL.

This clonotype showed up many times. The rearrangement uses TRBV29-1 and TRBJ1-1, with TRBD1 as a possible D gene (6 bases). V was cut by 6 bases and J by 4 bases, with 12 bases left in between. Germline V gene lookup returns CDR1 SQVTM and CDR2 ANQGSEA. The CDR3 consists of 12 residues. The CDR3 nucleotides read TGCAGCGTGGGGGACATCGGCACTGAAGCTTTCTTT. Amino acid sequence: CSVGDIGTEAFF.

This clonotype has a count of ten or more. This chain uses TRBV19 with TRBJ1-1; unclear D gene. Trimming removed 4 bases from V and 6 bases from J, with 15 bases in between. CDR3 length: 14 amino acids. The germline V gene encodes CDR1 LNHDA and CDR2 SQIVND (reference sequence). The CDR3 nucleotides read TGTGCCAGTAGTACTCCCAAACGAAACCCTGAAGCTTTCTTT. It translates to CASSTPKRNPEAFF.

This clonotype was picked up a small number of times. V and J are TRBV6-1 and TRBJ2-1, with 11 nucleotides matching TRBD2. With V trimmed by 7 bases and J by 7 bases, 9 bases remained unmatched. The CDR3 spans 15 residues. CDR1 and CDR2 (germline): MNHNS, SASEGT. The CDR3 loop is CASNTLAGAVNEQFF. The CDR3 DNA is TGTGCCAGCAATACACTAGCGGGGGCAGTGAATGAGCAGTTCTTC.

This clonotype was counted a few times. The V call is TRBV28, the J call TRBJ2-5; 7 positions agree with TRBD1. Germline CDR1 MDHEN, CDR2 SYDVKM. The CDR3 loop spans 15 amino acids. Germline trimming cut 4 bases from V and 1 base from J; bases unmatched to any gene: 6. The CDR3 nucleotides read TGTGCCAGCAGTTATATCCCAGGGGGCCAAGAGACCCAGTACTTC. Residues: CASSYIPGGQETQYF.

This clonotype was seen ten or more times. This chain links TRBV30 with TRBJ1-3; D is possibly TRBD1 (6 bases). V dropped 2 bases and J dropped 2 bases, with 10 bases sitting between them. The CDR3 has 14 amino acids. The germline V gene encodes CDR1 GTSNPN and CDR2 SVGIG (reference sequence). In DNA, the CDR3 is TGTGCCTGGAGTTTGGACAGCACTGGAAACACCATATATTTT. It is translated as CAWSLDSTGNTIYF.

At least ten counts were recorded for this clonotype. This chain links TRBV3-1 with TRBJ1-2, with 9 bases aligning to TRBD1. Germline V lookup: CDR1 LGHDT, CDR2 YNNKEL (reference sequence). This CDR3 is built from 20 residues. Germline trimming cut 4 bases from V and 4 bases from J; bases unmatched to any gene: 22. CDR3 residues: CASSLIPGQGSARKVYGYTF. The CDR3 coding sequence is TGTGCCAGCAGCCTGATACCGGGACAGGGATCGGCCAGAAAGGTCTATGGCTACACCTTC.